Given below is one T cell receptor beta chain in context. Its antigen remains unidentified. The sample belongs to a study of shared clonotypes between healthy human individuals. Study outcomes and limitations: Estimated clonotype richness was generally higher in naive than memory subsets.

Everyone who donated was a Caucasian adult who lived in Nashville, Tennessee. Sequencing was performed with immunoSEQ multiplex PCR; in TCRdb, only in-frame clones are kept and a portion is missing. The sample carries about 2.3 million clones, roughly 92% recorded once. This clonotype originated in a man between 18 and 29 years old in good health. Some clones in this sample may be carry-over from other donors' samples. The material sequenced was naive CD4+ T cells from PBMCs. The subset: CD45RA+ positively selected.

The DNA of the CDR3 is TGTGCCAGCAGGGGGCTAGCGGAAAACTCCTACGAGCAGTACTTC. Translation: CASRGLAENSYEQYF. The rearrangement links TRBV6-5 to TRBJ2-7, with TRBD2 matching over 7 bases. Germline V gives CDR1 MNHEY, CDR2 SVGAGI. The CDR3 spans 15 residues. Germline trimming cut 6 bases from V and 0 bases from J; bases unmatched to any gene: 8.